The 5 T cell receptor beta chains below were found in one sample sequenced in a study of cytomegalovirus exposure and HLA in healthy donors. Primers: 60 Vbeta forward and 13 Jbeta reverse. Clones were read by immunoSEQ multiplex PCR, and TCRdb kept only the in-frame ones, dropping some. The sample includes about 130,000 clones, about 66% of them seen just once. The sequenced material came from PBMCs. The source is a man aged 30 to 45 in good health and CMV-seropositive.

This clone was recorded only once. The chain links TRBV19 to TRBJ1-1; D is uncertain. Germline lookup yields CDR1 LNHDA and CDR2 SQIVND (reference sequence). Trimming pared 3 bases from V and 5 bases from J, leaving 10 bases between. The CDR3 runs to 13 residues. The CDR3 reads CASSIQVRTEAFF. The CDR3 nucleotides read TGTGCCAGTAGTATCCAGGTGAGAACTGAAGCTTTCTTT.

The chain employs TRBV28 and TRBJ2-4; 7 nucleotides line up with TRBD2. Trimming at V came to 4 bases and at J to 7 bases, leaving 10 bases not matched to a gene. The CDR3 contains 15 residues. Looked up from germline, CDR1 is MDHEN and CDR2 is SYDVKM. CDR3 region: CASSSRELPGNIQYF. The DNA for the CDR3 is TGTGCCAGCAGTTCGCGGGAGCTCCCGGGGAACATTCAGTACTTC.

This clone was observed a few times. This chain links TRBV10-3 with TRBJ2-5, with 9 bases that match TRBD1. Trimming took 3 bases from V and 5 from J; bases not matched to a gene: 4. Germline CDR1 is ENHRY and CDR2 is SYGVKD. The CDR3 has 14 amino acids. The CDR3 DNA is TGTGCCATCAGTGACAACAGGGGGCTGGAGACCCAGTACTTC. Residues: CAISDNRGLETQYF.

The gene calls are TRBV5-4 and TRBJ2-1; 10 bases fit TRBD2. V was clipped by 0 bases and J by 5 bases; unmatched bases: 2. This CDR3 has 15 amino acids. The V gene's germline CDR1 is SGHNT and CDR2 YYREEE (reference sequence). CDR3 region: CASSLGTSGDNEQFF. CDR3 bases: TGTGCCAGCAGCTTGGGAACTAGCGGGGACAATGAGCAGTTCTTC.

This sequence joins TRBV9 and TRBJ2-5, with 9 bases fitting TRBD2. Germline trimming cut 4 bases from V and 4 bases from J; bases unmatched to any gene: 11. Germline CDR1 and CDR2: SGDLS and YYNGEE. The CDR3 is made up of 16 amino acids. The CDR3 DNA is TGTGCCAGCAGCCCTCCCCGCGCGGGGGGGCGAGAGACCCAGTACTTC. Its protein is CASSPPRAGGRETQYF.